The table lists the clone carrying this TCR beta chain with a few counts. Its antigen is as yet unknown. This sample is part of a study of cytomegalovirus exposure and HLA in healthy donors. Study in general: A later analysis reported the same platform for the roughly 120 validation repertoires and the roughly 670 first-cohort repertoires.

Separate from the approximately 700-subject first cohort was the approximately 120-subject validation cohort, to which the donors belonged. Whole-study findings and limits: Within the 120 validation repertoires, first-cohort TCR clusters tended to co-occur, according to a later analysis. Altogether, 164 TCR beta chains were recorded as cytomegalovirus-associated.

Sequencing was performed with immunoSEQ multiplex PCR; in TCRdb, only in-frame clones are kept and a portion is missing. The sample has about 150,000 clones, approximately 90% seen once; the top ten hold less than 5.5%. Germline V lookup: CDR1 SGHNT, CDR2 YYREEE (reference sequence). Losses at the gene ends were 4 bases for V and 0 bases for J; bases not matched to a gene: 7. There are 18 residues in the CDR3. The TCR comes from a man younger than 35 in good health and CMV-seropositive. The chain employs TRBV5-4 and TRBJ2-7, with 16 bases matching TRBD2. Sequenced material: PBMCs. The CDR3 nucleotides read TGTGCCAGCAGCCCAAAGGGACTAGCGGGAGGGCCCTCCTACGAGCAGTACTTC. Amino acids: CASSPKGLAGGPSYEQYF.